The source of this TCR beta chain is a study of shared clonotypes between healthy human individuals. Study-level points and caveats: Sharing across a few donors was seen in roughly 5% of naive CD4 clonotypes. Non-shared clonotypes had lower generation probabilities than those shared by all four donors.

In the naive CD8 group, cells lacked CD45RO and were positively selected for CCR7, so terminally differentiated effector memory CD45RA+ cells were left out. Each of the donors was a healthy adult who was HIV-negative and had not had a recent acute infection or vaccination. Each sample came from a Caucasian adult donor living in Nashville, Tennessee. Comments on this clone: Its antigen is still unknown. The sample holds other DNA sequences that translate to the same CDR3.

Assay used: immunoSEQ multiplex PCR; TCRdb lists only in-frame clones, some missing. The repertoire holds approximately 2,200,000 clones, with 93% as singletons. CDR3 length: 13 residues. Germline V gene lookup returns CDR1 MDHEN and CDR2 SYDVKM. Deletions cut 5 bases from V and 4 bases from J, with 11 bases between. The chain uses TRBV28 and TRBJ2-5, with D unresolved. The sample was naive CD8+ T cells from PBMCs. The TCR was taken from a man aged 18 to 30 in good health. Some clones in this sample may be carry-over from other donors' samples. The CDR3 protein is CASSLAPLETQYF. For the CDR3, the DNA is TGTGCCAGCAGTCTTGCCCCTTTAGAGACCCAGTACTTC.